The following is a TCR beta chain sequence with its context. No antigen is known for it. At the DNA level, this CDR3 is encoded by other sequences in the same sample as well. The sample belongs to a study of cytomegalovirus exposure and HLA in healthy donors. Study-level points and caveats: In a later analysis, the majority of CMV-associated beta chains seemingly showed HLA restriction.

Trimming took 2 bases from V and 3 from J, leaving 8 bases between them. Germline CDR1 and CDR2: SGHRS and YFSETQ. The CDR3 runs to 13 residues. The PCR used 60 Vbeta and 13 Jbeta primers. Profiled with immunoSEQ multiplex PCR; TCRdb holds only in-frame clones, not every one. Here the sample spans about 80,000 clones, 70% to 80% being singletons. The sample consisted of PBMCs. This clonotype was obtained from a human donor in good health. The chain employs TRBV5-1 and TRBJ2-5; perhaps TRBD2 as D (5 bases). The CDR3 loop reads CASSFGVEETQYF. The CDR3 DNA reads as TGCGCCAGCAGCTTCGGGGTCGAAGAGACCCAGTACTTC.